The 23 T cell receptor beta chains given below trace back to one sample, sequenced in a study of blood T cell repertoires in COVID-19. Data came from immunoSEQ multiplex PCR; TCRdb stores just in-frame clones and leaves some out. The table records more than 95,000 clones, over 75% of them present only once. The sample consisted of peripheral blood. Receptors were obtained from a man aged 50 or older with acute or convalescent COVID-19.

J is TRBJ1-2 and V is TRBV6-1; 7 bases match TRBD1. Germline lookup yields CDR1 MNHNS and CDR2 SASEGT. V dropped 3 bases and J dropped 5; count of bases not matched to a gene: 3. CDR3 size: 13 residues. The CDR3 bases are TGTGCCAGCAGTGAGTCGACAGGGTATGGCTACACCTTC. It codes for CASSESTGYGYTF.

In DNA form, the CDR3 reads TGTGCCACCAGTAAGCGGGACCTTACCTACGAGCAGTACTTC. Its translation is CATSKRDLTYEQYF. The chain couples TRBV24-1 to TRBJ2-7; 7 bases fit TRBD2. The CDR3 length is 14 residues. The germline V gene encodes CDR1 KGHDR and CDR2 SFDVKD. Germline trimming cut 6 bases from V and 2 bases from J; bases unmatched to any gene: 6.

DNA of the CDR3: TGTGCCAGCAGCCAAGCCGTGACCCCGAGGCCCTACGAGCAGTACTTC. It codes for CASSQAVTPRPYEQYF. This chain joins TRBV14 and TRBJ2-7, with D unclear. In germline, CDR1 is SGHDN, CDR2 FVKESK. The ends were cut back, 1 base at V and 2 bases at J, with 15 bases in the middle. The CDR3 consists of 16 residues.

This chain links TRBV7-2 with TRBJ1-5; 9 bases line up with TRBD1. Germline V lookup: CDR1 SGHTA, CDR2 FQGNSA. The CDR3 extends over 16 amino acids. The J segment lost 2 bases and the V segment lost 3 bases, leaving 5 bases of the junction unmatched. The CDR3 is CASSFTGGSGNQPQHF. The CDR3 coding sequence is TGTGCCAGCAGCTTTACAGGGGGCTCGGGCAATCAGCCCCAGCATTTT. Combining the CDR3 with reference TRBV7-2 and TRBJ1-5 gives the whole variable domain GAGVSQSPSNKVTEKGKDVELRCDPISGHTALYWYRQSLGQGLEFLIYFQGNSAPDKSGLPSDRFSAERTGGSVSTLTIQRTQQEDSAVYLCASSFTGGSGNQPQHFGDGTRLSIL.

The genes are TRBV6-4 and TRBJ2-5, with a weak D call TRBD2 (6 bases). This CDR3 spans 14 amino acids. CDR1 and CDR2 (germline): MRHNA, SNTAGT. V lost 6 bases and J lost 0, with 11 bases in between. Here the CDR3 reads CASSGSYHQETQYF. For the CDR3, the DNA is TGTGCCAGCAGCGGGAGCTACCACCAAGAGACCCAGTACTTC.

V and J are TRBV6-6 and TRBJ1-1, with a weak D call TRBD1 (6 bases). V dropped 2 bases and J dropped 5 bases, with 12 bases sitting between them. Germline CDR1 MNHNY, CDR2 SVGAGI (reference sequence). CDR3 length equals 14 residues. The DNA of the CDR3 is TGTGCCAGCAGTTACCAGGGGATTCGTACTGAAGCTTTCTTT. Translated: CASSYQGIRTEAFF.

This chain connects TRBV4-2 to TRBJ1-3; no clear D gene. Per germline, CDR1 LGHNA and CDR2 YNFKEQ. CDR3 length equals 14 residues. Trimming pared 0 bases from V and 8 bases from J, leaving 11 bases between. This chain's CDR3 is CASSQDSPRDTIYF. The CDR3 nucleotides are TGTGCCAGCAGCCAAGATTCCCCAAGAGACACCATATATTTT.

This rearrangement joins TRBV19 to TRBJ2-1; D is perhaps TRBD2 (6 bases). The V end was cut by 6 bases, the J end by 5 bases, with 20 bases between. Germline CDR1 LNHDA, CDR2 SQIVND (reference sequence). This CDR3 is built from 16 residues. CDR3 region: CASSPMGGSNNNEQFF. CDR3 DNA: TGTGCCAGTAGCCCCATGGGGGGATCTAACAACAATGAGCAGTTCTTC.

The chain is built from TRBV30 and TRBJ1-1; TRBD1 agrees at 7 bases. V lost 0 bases, J lost 4 bases, and 2 bases stayed unmatched. The CDR3 has 13 amino acids. Germline assignment: CDR1 GTSNPN and CDR2 SVGIG (reference sequence). The CDR3 region has the DNA TGTGCCTGGAGTGTATCAGGGGGCACTGAAGCTTTCTTT. Translating it yields CAWSVSGGTEAFF.

The chain employs TRBV28 and TRBJ2-2; the D is unclear. The CDR3 spans 15 residues. Per the germline V gene, CDR1 is MDHEN and CDR2 is SYDVKM. The V end was cut by 7 bases, the J end by 0 bases, with 12 bases between. In nucleotides, the CDR3 is TGTGCCAGCAATATCCCCGGGTCGAACACCGGGGAGCTGTTTTTT. This sequence encodes CASNIPGSNTGELFF.

The V call is TRBV5-6, the J call TRBJ1-1; 8 nucleotides match TRBD1. Trimming took 5 bases from V and 7 from J; bases not matched to a gene: 10. CDR1 and CDR2 from the germline V gene are SGHDT and YYEEEE. The CDR3 has 14 amino acids. The CDR3 protein is CASRPTGDVLEAFF. DNA of the CDR3: TGTGCCAGCAGGCCGACAGGGGACGTTCTTGAAGCTTTCTTT.

The chain has TRBV19 and TRBJ2-6, with a tentative D call TRBD1 (6 bases). The CDR3 contains 19 residues. Trimming left V 7 bases short and J 1 base short, with 23 bases between. Germline assignment: CDR1 LNHDA and CDR2 SQIVND (reference sequence). CDR3 bases: TGTGCCAGTACAAGGGGCCTGGGACAAGAAGGTTCTGGGGCCAACGTCCTGACTTTC. Its translation is CASTRGLGQEGSGANVLTF.

This chain joins TRBV30 and TRBJ1-3; tentatively, D is TRBD1 (5 bases). CDR3 length: 13 residues. From germline, CDR1 is GTSNPN and CDR2 SVGIG (reference sequence). Trimming took off 2 bases at V and 4 bases at J, with 9 bases between the two ends. The CDR3 region has the DNA TGTGCCTGGAGTACAACAGGCGGAAACACCATATATTTT. It specifies CAWSTTGGNTIYF.

V is TRBV5-5 and J is TRBJ2-1; 11 nucleotides line up with TRBD2. The germline gives CDR1 SGHKS, CDR2 YYEKEE (reference sequence). The CDR3 length is 17 residues. V was clipped by 1 base and J by 4 bases; unmatched bases: 7. The CDR3 loop reads CASSLFTSGGHYNEQFF. Written as DNA, the CDR3 is TGTGCCAGCAGCTTGTTTACTAGCGGGGGACATTACAATGAGCAGTTCTTC.

This sequence joins TRBV6-5 and TRBJ1-6; 9 bases match TRBD1. The V gene's germline CDR1 is MNHEY and CDR2 SVGAGI. V was clipped by 6 bases and J by 9 bases; unmatched bases: 9. The CDR3 consists of 15 residues. CDR3 region: CASRTGGSGSSPLHF. Written as DNA, the CDR3 is TGTGCCAGCAGAACAGGGGGCTCGGGTAGTTCACCCCTCCACTTT.

This clone was observed once. The chain combines TRBV25-1 with TRBJ2-7, with D possibly TRBD1 on 6 matching bases. There are 15 residues in the CDR3. Germline V gene sequence: CDR1 MGHDK, CDR2 SYGVNS. V was shortened by 4 bases and J by 6 bases, with 19 bases between the two germline ends. The DNA of the CDR3 is TGTGCCAGCAGTGTTACCGGGACAAGGGTGAGCGAGCAGTACTTC. Translation: CASSVTGTRVSEQYF.

Only one count was recorded for this clone. The chain carries TRBV3-1 (or the pseudogene TRBV3-2) and TRBJ2-1, with 12 bases that match TRBD2. Per germline, CDR1 LGHDT and CDR2 YNNKEL (reference sequence). This CDR3 has 18 residues. After removal of 0 bases from V and 4 bases from J, the junction contained 7 bases not matched to a gene. The CDR3 nucleotides read TGTGCCAGCAGCCAAGATAGGCTAGCGGGGGGGGCATACAATGAGCAGTTCTTC. This gives the protein CASSQDRLAGGAYNEQFF.

V is TRBV27 and J is TRBJ1-1; 7 bases are shared with TRBD1. Germline lookup yields CDR1 MNHEY and CDR2 SMNVEV (reference sequence). With 4 bases clipped from V and 9 bases from J, the junction kept 5 bases outside the gene matches. The CDR3 consists of 12 residues. The CDR3 reads CASSSPTGKAFF. CDR3 DNA sequence: TGTGCCAGCAGTTCCCCGACAGGGAAAGCTTTCTTT.

V and J are TRBV5-1 and TRBJ2-7; the match to TRBD2 covers 11 bases. The ends lost 2 bases at V and 1 base at J; junction bases unmatched: 5. The germline CDR1 and CDR2 sequences are SGHRS and YFSETQ. The CDR3 extends over 16 amino acids. This CDR3 reads CASSFRTSGSSYEQYF. The CDR3 bases are TGCGCCAGCAGCTTCAGAACTAGCGGGAGTTCCTACGAGCAGTACTTC.

This chain's CDR3 is CASSKTSGISTDTQYF. The CDR3 DNA reads as TGTGCCAGCAGTAAGACTAGCGGGATTAGCACAGATACGCAGTATTTT. V and J are TRBV6-4 and TRBJ2-3; 11 bases align to TRBD2. Unmatched junction bases numbered 4, after V lost 5 bases and J lost 0 bases. CDR1 MRHNA and CDR2 SNTAGT come from the germline V gene. The CDR3 spans 16 residues.

This chain uses TRBV11-3 with TRBJ2-1; the D is unclear. The CDR3 consists of 17 residues. Trimming cost V 0 bases and J 0 bases, with 12 bases left between them. Germline values: CDR1 SGHNT, CDR2 YENEEA. The CDR3 nucleotides read TGTGCCAGCAGCTTAGACGGTTCTCCTAGCTCCTACAATGAGCAGTTCTTC. Protein product: CASSLDGSPSSYNEQFF. Complete variable domain (other parts from reference TRBV11-3 and TRBJ2-1): EAGVVQSPRYKIIEKKQPVAFWCNPISGHNTLYWYLQNLGQGPELLIRYENEEAVDDSQLPKDRFSAERLKGVDSTLKIQPAELGDSAVYLCASSLDGSPSSYNEQFFGPGTRLTVL.

The rearrangement links TRBV29-1 to TRBJ1-1; 8 bases agree with TRBD1. After removal of 4 bases from V and 2 bases from J, the junction contained 9 bases not matched to a gene. This CDR3 comprises 15 residues. Germline CDR1 is SQVTM and CDR2 is ANQGSEA. The CDR3: CSVGGLDRGNTEAFF. CDR3 nucleotides: TGCAGCGTTGGAGGTCTTGACAGGGGCAACACTGAAGCTTTCTTT.

The chain is built from TRBV29-1 and TRBJ2-3; TRBD2 matches at 13 bases. The germline V gene has CDR1 SQVTM and CDR2 ANQGSEA. The CDR3 loop spans 14 amino acids. J was trimmed by 5 bases and V by 7 bases; bases with no gene match: 6. The CDR3 DNA reads TGCAGCGCCAGACTAGCGGGGGGAGGAGATACGCAGTATTTT. Encoded protein: CSARLAGGGDTQYF.